This passage covers 20 T cell receptor beta chains from one sample sequenced in a study of T cells in Graves' hyperthyroidism and ophthalmopathy. There were TCR beta CDR3 regions amplified from RNA transcripts. When the TCR CDR3 underwent first-round RT-PCR, the HTBI primer set was used. TCRdb re-derived calls from the multiplex PCR reads in MiXCR, one entry per CDR3 protein. The sample records 700,000 or so distinct CDR3 sequences, 13% to 15% being singletons. Sample: blood. The receptors originated from a woman between 50 and 59 years old with Graves' ophthalmopathy.

This clonotype was seen a few times. The chain combines TRBV20-1 with TRBJ1-5; TRBD1 might be the D (5 bases). The germline CDR1 and CDR2 sequences are DFQATT and SNEGSKA (reference sequence). The CDR3 totals 16 residues. V lost 4 bases, J lost 0 bases, and 16 bases lay in between. This CDR3 reads CSAIKGASDSNQPQHF. For the CDR3, the DNA is TGCAGTGCTATCAAAGGGGCATCTGATAGCAATCAGCCCCAGCATTTT.

This clonotype occurred a few times. The V gene is TRBV15, the J gene TRBJ2-1; 8 bases align to TRBD2. The CDR3 has 19 amino acids. CDR1 LNHNV and CDR2 YYDKDF come from the germline V gene (reference sequence). V shed 0 bases and J 2 bases; nucleotides not matched to a gene: 12. The chain's CDR3 is CATSRDARISGATYNEQFF. Here the CDR3 DNA reads TGTGCCACCAGCAGAGATGCCCGAATTAGCGGGGCCACCTACAATGAGCAGTTCTTC.

This clonotype has more than one count but fewer than ten. The rearrangement joins TRBV27 to TRBJ2-7, with TRBD1 matching 7 bases. Per the germline V gene, CDR1 is MNHEY and CDR2 is SMNVEV (reference sequence). The CDR3 runs 15 residues. The trim removed 6 bases at V and 4 bases at J, leaving 12 bases unmatched. This CDR3 is CASRYRGAATYEQYF. In nucleotides, the CDR3 is TGTGCCAGCAGGTACAGGGGTGCCGCAACATACGAGCAGTACTTC.

The chain is built from TRBV5-1 and TRBJ2-3; D remains ambiguous. V was trimmed by 5 bases and J by 2 bases, leaving 6 bases between them. The CDR3 covers 12 residues. Germline assignment: CDR1 SGHRS and CDR2 YFSETQ. Here the CDR3 DNA reads TGCGCCAGCAGAAGCGACACAGATACGCAGTATTTT. As protein: CASRSDTDTQYF.

This clonotype was found many times. The V gene is TRBV20-1, the J gene TRBJ2-5, with D unresolved. This CDR3 is built from 13 residues. The germline V gene encodes CDR1 DFQATT and CDR2 SNEGSKA (reference sequence). The CDR3 loop is CSPKVPSQETQYF. The CDR3 DNA reads TGCAGCCCCAAGGTGCCGTCGCAAGAGACCCAGTACTTC.

This clonotype was seen ten or more times. The V call is TRBV18, the J call TRBJ1-6, with 7 bases that match TRBD1. Trimming at V came to 3 bases and at J to 7 bases, leaving 6 bases not matched to a gene. Per germline, CDR1 KGHSH and CDR2 LQKENI. This CDR3 region has 15 residues. The CDR3 sequence is CASSPGAGGNSPLHF. The CDR3 coding sequence is TGTGCCAGCTCACCTGGGGCAGGGGGAAATTCACCCCTCCACTTT.

The rearrangement joins TRBV7-9 to TRBJ1-2; D gene ambiguous. V dropped 1 base and J dropped 7 bases, with 7 bases sitting between them. The CDR3 has 12 residues. Germline CDR1 SEHNR, CDR2 FQNEAQ (reference sequence). CDR3 sequence: CASSLDGFGYTF. CDR3 sequence (DNA): TGTGCCAGCAGCTTAGACGGTTTTGGCTACACCTTC.

This chain uses TRBV5-1 with TRBJ2-2; 9 bases are a match to TRBD1. Germline CDR1 and CDR2: SGHRS and YFSETQ. With 4 bases clipped from V and 5 bases from J, the junction kept 6 bases outside the gene matches. The CDR3 sequence is 15 residues long. The DNA for the CDR3 is TGCGCCAGCAGCCACGGACAGGGGTGGACCGGGGAGCTGTTTTTT. It specifies CASSHGQGWTGELFF.

In this sample, this clonotype turned up a few times. The chain carries TRBV24-1 and TRBJ2-1, with 9 bases matching TRBD2. Trimming cost V 7 bases and J 4 bases; bases outside gene matches: 4. The CDR3 contains 14 residues. Germline V gene sequence: CDR1 KGHDR, CDR2 SFDVKD. CDR3 region: CATRASGGYNEQFF. The CDR3 region has the DNA TGTGCCACCAGGGCGAGCGGGGGGTACAATGAGCAGTTCTTC.

This clonotype was observed many times. The chain uses TRBV12-3 or TRBV12-4 and TRBJ1-1; 7 nucleotides match TRBD1. Unmatched junction bases numbered 4, after V lost 3 bases and J lost 6 bases. CDR3 length: 13 amino acids. CDR3 loop: CASSFFRGPEAFF. CDR3 coding DNA: TGTGCCAGCAGTTTTTTTAGGGGGCCTGAAGCTTTCTTT.

CDR3 sequence: CASSEWGAGYGYTF. The CDR3 DNA sequence: TGTGCCAGCAGTGAATGGGGGGCGGGATATGGCTACACCTTC. V usage is TRBV6-1 and J usage is TRBJ1-2; maybe TRBD1 (6 bases). The V end was cut by 2 bases, the J end by 5 bases, with 12 bases between. CDR1 and CDR2 from the germline V gene are MNHNS and SASEGT. The CDR3 runs to 14 residues.

This clonotype showed up many times. The V call is TRBV12-3 or TRBV12-4, the J call TRBJ2-3; D is unclear. This CDR3 contains 14 residues. The ends were cut back, 2 bases at V and 5 bases at J, with 11 bases in the middle. The CDR3 coding sequence is TGTGCCAGCAGTTTACGGAGCCTGGGAGATACGCAGTATTTT. Translation gives CASSLRSLGDTQYF.

J is TRBJ2-6 and V is TRBV9; 11 nucleotides match TRBD1. The CDR3 totals 17 residues. Germline lookup yields CDR1 SGDLS and CDR2 YYNGEE. V shed 4 bases, J shed 2 bases, and the junction held 5 bases outside the gene matches. The chain's CDR3 is CASSYGDRGTGANVLTF. Here the CDR3 DNA reads TGTGCCAGCAGCTACGGGGACAGGGGGACTGGGGCCAACGTCCTGACTTTC. Filled out from reference TRBV9 and TRBJ2-6, the complete variable domain reads DSGVTQTPKHLITATGQRVTLRCSPRSGDLSVYWYQQSLDQGLQFLIQYYNGEERAKGNILERFSAQQFPDLHSELNLSSLELGDSALYFCASSYGDRGTGANVLTFGAGSRLTVL.

The chain recombines TRBV16 with TRBJ2-3; a weak D match, TRBD1 (6 bases). Trimming took 4 bases from V and 2 from J, leaving 16 bases between them. The CDR3 totals 16 residues. Germline V gene data show CDR1 as KGHSY and CDR2 as FQNENV. Written as DNA, the CDR3 is TGTGCCAGCAGCCGCACAACGCGGACAGCCACAGATACGCAGTATTTT. Amino acid sequence: CASSRTTRTATDTQYF.

The chain joins TRBV19 to TRBJ1-4, with D maybe TRBD1 (5 bases). This CDR3 comprises 15 residues. Deletions cut 3 bases from V and 7 bases from J, with 15 bases between. Germline V CDR1 and CDR2: LNHDA, SQIVND (reference sequence). CDR3 protein: CASSIRDLAPEKLFF. CDR3 coding DNA: TGTGCCAGTAGTATCCGGGACCTAGCCCCTGAAAAACTGTTTTTT.

This clonotype was seen ten or more times. The chain employs TRBV9 and TRBJ2-2; possibly TRBD1 or TRBD2 for D (5 bases each). The V gene's germline CDR1 is SGDLS and CDR2 YYNGEE. Trimming left V 4 bases short and J 6 bases short, with 13 bases between. The CDR3 consists of 14 residues. CDR3 sequence reads: CASSIWGYAGELFF. The CDR3 bases are TGTGCCAGCAGCATCTGGGGGTATGCCGGGGAGCTGTTTTTT.

This clonotype was counted ten times or more. The chain's CDR3 is CASSGAGTTNTGELFF. In nucleotides, the CDR3 is TGTGCCAGCAGCGGCGCCGGGACAACGAACACCGGGGAGCTGTTTTTT. The V gene is TRBV7-2, the J gene TRBJ2-2; D might be TRBD1 (6 bases). Germline CDR1 reads SGHTA; CDR2 reads FQGNSA. V lost 5 bases to trimming and J lost 0 bases, with 13 bases between them. The CDR3 is 16 residues long. The full variable domain, completed using reference TRBV7-2 and TRBJ2-2, is GAGVSQSPSNKVTEKGKDVELRCDPISGHTALYWYRQSLGQGLEFLIYFQGNSAPDKSGLPSDRFSAERTGGSVSTLTIQRTQQEDSAVYLCASSGAGTTNTGELFFGEGSRLTVL.

This clonotype was seen at least ten times. The chain carries TRBV5-1 and TRBJ2-2, with TRBD2 identical over 11 bases. From germline, CDR1 is SGHRS and CDR2 YFSETQ. V dropped 4 bases and J dropped 5; count of bases not matched to a gene: 4. The CDR3 is made up of 15 amino acids. The CDR3 coding sequence is TGCGCCAGCAGCCCGGGGACTAGCGGAACCGGGGAGCTGTTTTTT. Its protein product is CASSPGTSGTGELFF.

This clonotype was seen a handful of times. V usage is TRBV20-1 and J usage is TRBJ2-1; D possibly corresponds to TRBD2 (7 bases). The CDR3 runs to 20 residues. In germline, CDR1 is DFQATT, CDR2 SNEGSKA (reference sequence). The V and J ends lost 3 bases and 3 bases respectively, with 30 bases between them. This CDR3 reads CSARDRRGRALAVLYNEQFF. For the CDR3, the DNA is TGCAGTGCTAGGGACAGAAGGGGCAGGGCCCTAGCGGTACTCTACAATGAGCAGTTCTTC.

V gene TRBV19 combines with J gene TRBJ2-2; 10 nucleotides line up with TRBD2. The CDR3 spans 15 residues. From germline, CDR1 is LNHDA and CDR2 SQIVND (reference sequence). The J segment lost 5 bases and the V segment lost 5 bases, leaving 5 bases of the junction unmatched. The CDR3 coding sequence is TGTGCCAGTAGTTGGGCTAGCGGGAGAACCGGGGAGCTGTTTTTT. This gives the protein CASSWASGRTGELFF.